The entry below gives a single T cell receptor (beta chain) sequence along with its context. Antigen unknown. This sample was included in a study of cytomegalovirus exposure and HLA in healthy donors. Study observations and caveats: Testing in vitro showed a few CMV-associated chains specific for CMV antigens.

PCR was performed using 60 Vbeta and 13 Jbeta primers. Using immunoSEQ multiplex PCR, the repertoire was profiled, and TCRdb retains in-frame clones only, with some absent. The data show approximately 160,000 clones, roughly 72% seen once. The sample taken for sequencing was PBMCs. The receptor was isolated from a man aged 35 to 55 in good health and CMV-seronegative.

This CDR3 is CASRPVRGGETQYF. The CDR3 DNA reads TGTGCCAGCAGGCCTGTCCGGGGAGGCGAGACCCAGTACTTC. The chain is built from TRBV7-2 and TRBJ2-5; possibly TRBD2 for D (6 bases). V gave up 6 bases and J gave up 5 bases, with 16 bases separating them. This CDR3 comprises 14 residues. Per germline, CDR1 SGHTA and CDR2 FQGNSA.